Following are 8 T cell receptor beta chains from one sample sequenced in a study of molecular identifiers for immune sequencing clone quantification. Each CDR3 protein is one row after TCRdb ran MiXCR on the PCR reads. The sample yields around 480,000 distinct CDR3 sequences, about a fifth seen once. The sequencing input was naive CD8+ T cells from blood, with Jurkat cell RNA spiked in. The subset: FACS-sorted CD8+CD4-CCR7+CD45RA+ naive T cells. The receptors here all came from a human donor in good health. Some libraries in this study had Jurkat cell RNA spiked in.

The V and J genes are TRBV3-1 and TRBJ2-3, with D possibly matching TRBD1 (6 bases). This CDR3 contains 16 residues. V shed 1 base and J shed 4 bases, with 15 bases lying between them. CDR1 and CDR2 from the germline V gene are LGHDT and YNNKEL (reference sequence). CDR3 coding DNA: TGTGCCAGCAGCCAAGTTCGGGACACTTACGCAGATACGCAGTATTTT. It codes for CASSQVRDTYADTQYF.

This clonotype was seen more than once but under ten times. V is TRBV12-3 or TRBV12-4 and J is TRBJ2-2; D could derive from TRBD1 or TRBD2 (6 bases each). V was shortened by 2 bases and J by 3 bases, with 19 bases between the two germline ends. The CDR3 contains 18 residues. The chain's CDR3 is CASSLLGSGARDTGELFF. The CDR3 DNA follows: TGTGCCAGCAGTTTATTGGGTTCGGGGGCGCGGGACACCGGGGAGCTGTTTTTT.

Many counts were recorded for this clonotype. J is TRBJ1-1 and V is TRBV5-6; tentative D call: TRBD1 (5 bases). The CDR3 runs 13 residues. Per germline, CDR1 SGHDT and CDR2 YYEEEE. The germline V and J ends were trimmed by 4 bases and 7 bases, with 14 bases remaining between them. CDR3 DNA sequence: TGTGCCAGCAGCCCCCTCGGAGGGGATGAAGCTTTCTTT. This sequence encodes CASSPLGGDEAFF.

Ten or more counts support this clonotype. V gene TRBV29-1 combines with J gene TRBJ2-3, with D possibly matching TRBD1 (5 bases). The CDR3 covers 14 residues. Germline loops: CDR1 SQVTM, CDR2 ANQGSEA. Trimming took off 5 bases at V and 4 bases at J, with 16 bases between the two ends. This CDR3 reads CSVRPPGYSDTQYF. CDR3 DNA: TGCAGCGTTCGTCCCCCAGGGTACTCAGATACGCAGTATTTT.

Ten or more counts support this clonotype. The J gene is TRBJ1-1, the V gene TRBV5-4, with D possibly TRBD1 on 6 matching bases. CDR3 length: 14 amino acids. Germline CDR1 is SGHNT and CDR2 is YYREEE (reference sequence). Trimming removed 4 bases from V and 3 bases from J, with 13 bases in between. CDR3 sequence: CASSITGSDTEAFF. Here the CDR3 DNA reads TGTGCCAGCAGCATTACAGGGTCGGACACTGAAGCTTTCTTT.

Points on this clonotype: With a much larger clone just one base away, this may be a read error. The CDR3 loop is CAGRGLAGVYEQYF. Here the CDR3 DNA reads TGTGCCGGCAGGGGACTAGCGGGAGTGTACGAGCAGTACTTC. The gene calls are TRBV27 and TRBJ2-7, with TRBD2 matching 14 bases. Germline CDR1 reads MNHEY; CDR2 reads SMNVEV (reference sequence). CDR3 length equals 14 residues.

Notes on this clonotype: As the CDR3 is not closed by the conserved phenylalanine or tryptophan, this likely results from a read error. The chain employs TRBV4-2 and TRBJ1-1; 9 nucleotides match TRBD1. CDR1 and CDR2 (germline): LGHNA, YNFKEQ. This CDR3 contains 17 residues. The V and J ends lost 3 bases and 0 bases, in that order; junction bases with no gene match: 8. DNA for the CDR3: TGTGCCAGCAGCCAGGTACCGGGACAGGGCTTGAACACTGAAGCTTTCTCT. Translation gives CASSQVPGQGLNTEAFS.

In its sample, this clonotype was seen many times. CDR3 protein: CASSQDLAPRGFREQYF. CDR3 nucleotide sequence: TGCGCCAGCAGCCAAGATCTGGCTCCACGTGGGTTCCGGGAGCAGTACTTC. The chain is built from TRBV4-1 and TRBJ2-7, with D unresolved. The CDR3 contains 17 residues. Germline V CDR1 and CDR2: MGHRA, YSYEKL. The V end lost 0 bases, the J end lost 7 bases, and 22 bases lay between the germline ends.